Listed below are T cell receptor beta chains from one sample, sequenced in a study of healthy donors' naive CD4 and CD8 T cells. TCRdb re-analysed the reads in MiXCR, keeping a single row per CDR3 protein. The repertoire includes about 180,000 distinct CDR3 sequences, around 70% of them detected once, and less than 2.5% sits in the top ten. Source material: naive CD4+ and CD8+ T cells sorted from blood, pooled from several donors. These receptors came from a pool of human donors in good health; the sample pools cells from several healthy donors. CDR3s include the opening cysteine and the closing phenylalanine or tryptophan. D genes are given only for firm matches. Clone size is not always given. Where it is, it says once, few, many or a class for expanded clones.

>TRBJ1-2|TRBD1|TRBV29-1|.
TGCAGCGGGCAGGGGGGCGAAGGCTACACCTTC
CSGQGGEGYTF
>TRBJ1-1|.|TRBV6-5|.
TGTGCCAGCAGTTACTTCGACAGTAACACTGAAGCTTTCTTT
CASSYFDSNTEAFF
>TRBJ2-7|TRBD2|TRBV6-5|.
TGTGCCAGCTCTGTGGAGCGGGGTGCCGAGCAGTACTTC
CASSVERGAEQYF
>TRBJ2-1|.|TRBV19|.
TGTGCCAGTACTCCGGGGAATGAGCAGTTCTTC
CASTPGNEQFF
>TRBJ2-7|.|TRBV27|.
TGTGCCAGCAGTTTATCGGGCCCGCCATACGAGCAGTACTTC
CASSLSGPPYEQYF
>TRBJ2-5|.|TRBV6-2/TRBV6-3|.
TGTGCCAGCAACAAACAGGGATACCAAGAGACCCAGTACTTC
CASNKQGYQETQYF
>TRBJ2-7|TRBD2|TRBV19|few
TGTGCCAGTAGTACTAGCGGGAGGTTGTACGAGCAGTACTTC
CASSTSGRLYEQYF
>TRBJ2-1|.|TRBV19|.
TGTGCCAGTAGTATTGGCGCCAGGGATGAGCAGTTCTTC
CASSIGARDEQFF
>TRBJ2-1|TRBD2|TRBV29-1|.
TGCAGCGTTGAGGAGTGGGCGGGGGGAAACAATGAGCAGTTCTTC
CSVEEWAGGNNEQFF
>TRBJ2-7|.|TRBV7-8|once
TGTGCCAGCAGCTTAAAGACAGGCCGGGAGCAGTACTTC
CASSLKTGREQYF
>TRBJ2-3|.|TRBV7-9|once
TGTGCCAGCAGCCCTGCAAGTCTAGCGAGCACAGATACGCAGTATTTT
CASSPASLASTDTQYF
>TRBJ2-5|.|TRBV29-1|.
TGCAGCTTCAGCCCGTCGGAGACCCAGTACTTC
CSFSPSETQYF
>TRBJ2-5|TRBD2|TRBV6-2/TRBV6-3|.
TGTGCCAGCAGCCTACTATTCCGCGGGACTAGCTTCCGAGAGACCCAGTACTTC
CASSLLFRGTSFRETQYF
>TRBJ2-3|.|TRBV29-1|few
TGCAGCGTTGAACACGGGGCAGATACGCAGTATTTT
CSVEHGADTQYF
>TRBJ1-5|.|TRBV11-1|few
TGTGCCAGCAGCTTAGACAGCCAGGTCAGCGATCAGCCCCAGCATTTT
CASSLDSQVSDQPQHF
>TRBJ2-5|.|TRBV4-2|.
TGCGCCAGCAGCCAAGACGGGGGCCCAGAGACCCAGTACTTC
CASSQDGGPETQYF
>TRBJ2-7|TRBD1|TRBV29-1|.
TGCAGCGTTGTTCTGAGGCCCCGTCGGGACAGGGCGCTTTGGGTGGCCTACGAGCAGTACTTC
CSVVLRPRRDRALWVAYEQYF
>TRBJ2-7|TRBD1|TRBV6-2/TRBV6-3|.
TGTGCCAGCAGCTCCAGGCGGGACAGGGACTCCTACGAGCAGTACTTC
CASSSRRDRDSYEQYF
>TRBJ2-5|TRBD1|TRBV27|.
TGTGCCAGCAGCACCGGGACAGGGGGAGGGGAGACCCAGTACTTC
CASSTGTGGGETQYF
>TRBJ2-7|TRBD2|TRBV18|.
TGTGCCAGCTCACGGCTAGCGGAGACCTACGAGCAGTACTTC
CASSRLAETYEQYF
>TRBJ2-1|.|TRBV27|.
TGTGCCAGCAGTTCTGGAGGGGGCGCATTGGGCGAGGGGTCCTACAATGAGCAGTTCTTC
CASSSGGGALGEGSYNEQFF
>TRBJ2-7|TRBD1|TRBV5-6|.
TGTGCCAGCAGATTCACCGGGACAGGAGGCTACGAGCAGTACTTC
CASRFTGTGGYEQYF
>TRBJ2-1|.|TRBV6-2/TRBV6-3|.
TGTGCCAGCAGTTACTCGAACGGAGATGAGCAGTTCTTC
CASSYSNGDEQFF
>TRBJ2-7|.|TRBV2|once
TGTGCCAGCAGTGAAGATCTAGGGGCCGGAGAGCAGTACTTC
CASSEDLGAGEQYF
>TRBJ2-7|TRBD1|TRBV27|few
TGTGCCAGTTCCTACAGGGGGAACGCCTACGAGCAGTACTTC
CASSYRGNAYEQYF
>TRBJ1-2|TRBD1|TRBV6-1|.
TGTGCCAGCAGTGGGACAGGATTCGGCTACACCTTC
CASSGTGFGYTF
>TRBJ2-7|.|TRBV4-3|.
TGCGCCAGCAGCCAAGATGGGCTGATTTACGAGCAGTACTTC
CASSQDGLIYEQYF
>TRBJ2-1|.|TRBV19|.
TGTGCCAGTAGGGGTCAGGGAAGGGGGTCACTCAACTCCTACAATGAGCAGTTCTTC
CASRGQGRGSLNSYNEQFF
>TRBJ1-2|.|TRBV19|once
TGTGCCAGCGCAACCACAGGGTTAAGCTATGGCTACACCTTC
CASATTGLSYGYTF
>TRBJ2-7|.|TRBV30|.
TGTGCCTGGAGTAAGATGGGGGCGCTAGGTACGAGCGAGCAGTACTTC
CAWSKMGALGTSEQYF
>TRBJ2-1|TRBD1|TRBV5-1|.
TGCGCCAGCAGCTTGTGGACAGGGGGCAGTGAGCAGTTCTTC
CASSLWTGGSEQFF
>TRBJ1-5|.|TRBV6-2/TRBV6-3|once
TGTGCCTCGGACACTTTCGACAGCAATCAGCCCCAGCATTTT
CASDTFDSNQPQHF
>TRBJ2-1|.|TRBV5-1|.
TGCGCCAGCAGCTTGGGATATAGGAGTTACTACAATGAGCAGTTCTTC
CASSLGYRSYYNEQFF
>TRBJ2-5|.|TRBV18|.
TGTGCCAGCTCACCCCCGGTGGCGAGTTGGGCGGGAGAGACCCAGTACTTC
CASSPPVASWAGETQYF
>TRBJ2-1|TRBD1|TRBV29-1|.
TGCAGCGGTCCGGGACAGGGCTACAATGAGCAGTTCTTC
CSGPGQGYNEQFF
>TRBJ1-2|.|TRBV19|once
TGTGCCAGTAGTATTACGGACGGGAGCGGCTACACCTTC
CASSITDGSGYTF
>TRBJ2-1|.|TRBV6-5|few
TGTGCCAGCAGTTACTCGGTCGCTGAGACCTACAATGAGCAGTTCTTC
CASSYSVAETYNEQFF
>TRBJ2-1|TRBD2|TRBV12-3/TRBV12-4|once
TGTGCCAGCAGGACCCTGGCGGGAGCTTACAATGAGCAGTTCTTC
CASRTLAGAYNEQFF
>TRBJ2-1|.|TRBV29-1|.
TGCAGCGTTGAAGAGAAAGGGGGTAAGCGATACAATGAGCAGTTCTTC
CSVEEKGGKRYNEQFF
>TRBJ1-6|.|TRBV12-5|.
TGTGCCAGCACCCACACAGAATCTTACTATAATTCACCCCTCCACTTT
CASTHTESYYNSPLHF
>TRBJ1-5|.|TRBV29-1|.
TGCAGCGTTGAATCGGGTAGCAATCAGCCCCAGCATTTT
CSVESGSNQPQHF
>TRBJ1-1|TRBD1|TRBV19|.
TGTGCCAGTAGTATAGGGGGGGACAGCCGAGTGAACACTGAAGCTTTCTTT
CASSIGGDSRVNTEAFF
>TRBJ2-1|.|TRBV6-5|.
TGTGCCAGCAGGACTGAGTACAATGAGCAGTTCTTC
CASRTEYNEQFF
>TRBJ2-5|.|TRBV29-1|.
TGCAGCGTTGATAAAGATGTAGGCCAAGAGACCCAGTACTTC
CSVDKDVGQETQYF
>TRBJ2-7|TRBD2|TRBV20-1|.
TGCAGTGCTAGAGATCTCTCGACTAGCGGGGAGAACTTC
CSARDLSTSGENF
>TRBJ1-1|TRBD1|TRBV4-1|.
TGCGCCAGCAGTCTCTTTCAGGGACAGGGGAAGGCTTTCTTT
CASSLFQGQGKAFF
>TRBJ1-2|.|TRBV5-1|.
TGCGCCAGCAGCCAATATCGGCAGGGAGACTATGGCTACACCTTC
CASSQYRQGDYGYTF
>TRBJ2-1|.|TRBV12-3/TRBV12-4|.
TGTGCCAGCGGACTGCACAATGAGCAGTTCTTC
CASGLHNEQFF
>TRBJ2-1|TRBD2|TRBV6-2/TRBV6-3|.
TGTGCCAGCAGTACCACTAGCGGGAGGGGGGAGTTCTTC
CASSTTSGRGEFF
>TRBJ1-5|.|TRBV5-4|.
TGTGCCAGCAGCTCCCCAGGGGAGCCCCAGCATTTT
CASSSPGEPQHF
>TRBJ2-3|TRBD2|TRBV5-5|.
TGTGCCAGCAGCTTGGCGGGACTAGCGGGAGTAGATACGCAGTATTTT
CASSLAGLAGVDTQYF
>TRBJ2-7|.|TRBV5-5|.
TGTGCCAACAGCTTTGCAGCATTCCACGAGCAGTACTTC
CANSFAAFHEQYF
>TRBJ2-3|.|TRBV7-2|.
TGTGCCAGCAGCTTAGGGCGGGCCACAGATACGCAGTATTTT
CASSLGRATDTQYF